The subject of this entry is one TCR beta chain. Its antigen is as yet unknown. This entry is derived from a study of T cells in Graves' hyperthyroidism and ophthalmopathy. The study's findings and limits: Ophthalmopathy stood apart from stable hyperthyroidism in a 13 V-J model. Model predictions of ophthalmopathy came a median approximately 6 months before onset.

From RNA transcripts, TCR beta CDR3 regions were amplified. TCR CDR3 regions were first amplified by RT-PCR with HTBI primers. From the multiplex PCR reads, TCRdb called clonotypes with MiXCR, one entry per CDR3 protein. The table has 450,000 to 700,000 distinct CDR3 sequences, about half seen once. Researchers barred patients who had uncontrolled infection, other autoimmune disease, pregnancy or lactation. This CDR3 is 14 amino acids long. Sequencing was carried out using peripheral blood or thyroid tissue (not recorded which). The chain has TRBV12-3 or TRBV12-4 and TRBJ2-5; D may be TRBD2 (5 bases). The TCR was taken from an adult woman with Graves' disease, either hyperthyroidism or ophthalmopathy (not recorded which). The DNA of the CDR3 is TGTGCTACAAGTGGGAGTGGCAATCAAGAGACCCAGTACTTC. Encoded protein: CATSGSGNQETQYF.